This is a list of T cell receptor beta chains from one sample in a study of blood T cells in healthy people across ages. TCRdb re-analysed the 5' RACE reads in MiXCR, keeping a single row per CDR3 protein. The sample holds about 800,000 distinct CDR3 sequences; 25% are singletons and the top ten take 3% to 4%. This same sample was also part of a study on T cells of mothers and their children.

Sequencing was carried out using blood. These receptors were taken from a boy between 10 and 17 years old in good health. Both conserved end residues are part of each CDR3. The D gene is left open where the match is weak. Size is omitted from some rows. Given values are once, few, many or a class for expanded clones.

NA,NA,TRBV21-1,TRBJ1-1,CASSKEEGETLNTEAFF,TGTGCCAGCAGCAAAGAAGAAGGGGAGACGTTGAACACTGAAGCTTTCTTT
TRBD1,NA,TRBV6-1,TRBJ1-1,CASSTPGQGRGNTEAFF,TGTGCCAGCAGCACCCCGGGACAGGGGCGGGGGAACACTGAAGCTTTCTTT
NA,NA,TRBV4-3,TRBJ1-1,CASSQTLVSEAFF,TGCGCCAGCAGCCAAACGCTCGTCAGCGAAGCTTTCTTT
NA,NA,TRBV29-1,TRBJ2-7,CSAQVKPGSAYEQYF,TGCAGCGCCCAGGTCAAACCCGGGTCCGCCTACGAGCAGTACTTC
NA,NA,TRBV6-6,TRBJ2-3,CASRDRDSFGDTQYF,TGTGCCAGCAGGGATCGGGACTCCTTTGGGGATACGCAGTATTTT
NA,NA,TRBV29-1,TRBJ2-1,CSVASGEQFF,TGCAGCGTTGCGTCTGGTGAGCAGTTCTTC
TRBD1,few,TRBV4-3,TRBJ2-6,CASSPTTTGQGIPGANVLTF,TGCGCCAGCAGCCCCACCACAACGGGACAGGGGATACCTGGGGCCAACGTCCTGACTTTC
NA,few,TRBV9,TRBJ2-6,CASSVARTKGANVLTF,TGTGCCAGCAGCGTAGCCAGGACTAAAGGGGCCAACGTCCTGACTTTC
TRBD2,NA,TRBV5-1,TRBJ2-1,CASSWTSGGAYNEQFF,TGCGCCAGCAGCTGGACTAGCGGGGGGGCCTACAATGAGCAGTTCTTC
TRBD2,NA,TRBV4-3,TRBJ2-1,CASSQVPRLAGNNEQFF,TGCGCCAGCAGCCAAGTCCCCCGACTAGCGGGAAACAATGAGCAGTTCTTC
NA,few,TRBV29-1,TRBJ2-3,CSVLGTGYRTDTQYF,NA
NA,few,TRBV6-1,TRBJ2-4,CASSELTIAKNIQYF,TGTGCCAGCAGTGAGCTGACAATAGCCAAAAACATTCAGTACTTC
NA,few,TRBV5-1,TRBJ2-7,CASQDSYSYEQYF,TGCGCCAGCCAGGACAGTTACTCCTACGAGCAGTACTTC
TRBD1,NA,TRBV13,TRBJ1-6,CASSLMGQGNSPLHF,TGTGCCAGCAGCTTAATGGGACAGGGTAATTCACCCCTCCACTTT
TRBD1,NA,TRBV6-1,TRBJ2-6,CASRSGGSGANVLTF,TGTGCCAGCAGGTCAGGGGGCTCTGGGGCCAACGTCCTGACTTTC
NA,NA,TRBV20-1,TRBJ2-5,CSAKRGGETQYF,TGCAGTGCAAAAAGGGGCGGGGAGACCCAGTACTTC
NA,NA,TRBV20-1,TRBJ1-1,CSASRPGGRNTEAFF,TGCAGTGCTAGTCGCCCGGGGGGCAGGAACACTGAAGCTTTCTTT
NA,few,TRBV7-3,TRBJ1-1,CASSLIRARRANTEAFF,TGTGCCAGCAGCTTAATCAGGGCCCGGAGGGCGAACACTGAAGCTTTCTTT
TRBD1,few,TRBV2,TRBJ2-3,CASNRDSYSTDTQYF,TGTGCCAGCAATCGGGACAGCTATAGCACAGATACGCAGTATTTT
TRBD2,few,TRBV5-1,TRBJ2-5,CASSPGTNLETQYF,TGCGCCAGCAGCCCCGGGACTAACCTAGAGACCCAGTACTTC
NA,few,TRBV7-9,TRBJ2-7,CASSHEGSEQYF,TGTGCCAGCAGCCACGAGGGGAGCGAGCAGTACTTC
TRBD1,few,TRBV7-2,TRBJ1-2,CASSTHPTGVYGYTF,TGTGCCAGCAGCACCCACCCGACAGGGGTCTATGGCTACACCTTC
NA,NA,TRBV5-1,TRBJ2-3,CASSSDQHLTTDTQYF,TGCGCCAGCAGCTCGGACCAGCACTTAACCACAGATACGCAGTATTTT
TRBD1,NA,TRBV7-9,TRBJ2-7,CASSLAPGQGVHEQYF,TGTGCCAGCAGCTTGGCTCCGGGACAGGGAGTCCACGAGCAGTACTTC
TRBD1,NA,TRBV10-3,TRBJ1-5,CAISDPNRPTGVPNQPQHF,TGTGCCATCAGTGATCCGAACCGCCCCACAGGGGTCCCTAATCAGCCCCAGCATTTT
NA,NA,TRBV28,TRBJ2-5,CASSLSGWWETQYF,TGTGCCAGCAGTTTATCAGGATGGTGGGAGACCCAGTACTTC
TRBD1,few,TRBV9,TRBJ2-7,CASSVTDRGQVEQYF,TGTGCCAGCAGCGTAACCGACAGGGGGCAAGTCGAGCAGTACTTC
NA,NA,TRBV25-1,TRBJ1-2,CASSKQGLRSYTF,TGTGCCAGCAGTAAACAGGGACTAAGGAGCTACACCTTC
NA,once,TRBV11-2,TRBJ2-5,CASNSTRGWETQYF,TGTGCCAGCAACTCAACCCGGGGGTGGGAGACCCAGTACTTC
TRBD1,NA,TRBV20-1,TRBJ1-1,CSPGQGNTEAFF,TGCTCGCCGGGACAGGGAAACACTGAAGCTTTCTTT
NA,NA,TRBV7-9,TRBJ2-5,CATLPLWAGETQYF,TGTGCCACCCTGCCATTGTGGGCCGGGGAGACCCAGTACTTC
TRBD2,NA,TRBV20-1,TRBJ2-3,CSARRTSGGTDTQYF,TGCAGTGCTAGACGGACTAGCGGGGGAACAGATACGCAGTATTTT
NA,few,TRBV7-2,TRBJ1-6,CASSLTGINSPLHF,TGTGCCAGCAGCCTCACAGGGATCAATTCACCCCTCCACTTT
NA,NA,TRBV20-1,TRBJ1-2,CFPGTGSNYGYTF,TGCTTCCCTGGGACGGGTTCGAACTATGGCTACACCTTC
TRBD2,NA,TRBV7-2,TRBJ2-1,CASSLEAGGLEEQFF,TGTGCCAGCAGCTTAGAGGCGGGAGGGCTTGAAGAGCAGTTCTTC
NA,few,TRBV12-5,TRBJ2-2,CASGSANTGELFF,TGTGCTAGTGGTTCCGCTAACACCGGGGAGCTGTTTTTT
TRBD1,few,TRBV7-8,TRBJ2-3,CASSSDRVYTDTQYF,TGTGCCAGCAGCTCCGACAGGGTCTACACAGATACGCAGTATTTT
TRBD1,NA,TRBV12-3/TRBV12-4,TRBJ2-7,CAARQGYEQYF,TGTGCCGCCCGACAGGGCTACGAGCAGTACTTC
TRBD1,NA,TRBV7-3,TRBJ2-1,CASSLRTGKGNEQFF,TGTGCCAGCAGCTTACGGACAGGGAAAGGAAATGAGCAGTTCTTC
NA,few,TRBV5-1,TRBJ2-1,CASSLGLQSSYNEQFF,TGCGCCAGCAGCCTGGGACTGCAGAGCTCCTACAATGAGCAGTTCTTC
NA,few,TRBV5-1,TRBJ2-3,CASSLAGRLVGETGTDTQYF,TGCGCCAGCAGCTTGGCAGGGCGTTTAGTAGGGGAAACGGGCACAGATACGCAGTATTTT
NA,NA,TRBV6-2/TRBV6-3,TRBJ1-1,CASRILGGNTEAFF,TGTGCCAGCAGGATACTAGGGGGGAACACTGAAGCTTTCTTT
NA,few,TRBV13,TRBJ2-7,CASRPLESSYEQYF,TGTGCCAGCAGGCCCCTGGAGAGCTCCTACGAGCAGTACTTC
NA,few,TRBV6-2/TRBV6-3,TRBJ2-5,CASNNNQETQYF,TGTGCCAGCAACAACAACCAAGAGACCCAGTACTTC
NA,NA,TRBV28,TRBJ1-1,CASSLPSNTEAFF,TGTGCCAGCAGTCTCCCGTCGAACACTGAAGCTTTCTTT
NA,few,TRBV20-1,TRBJ2-5,CSARDRAETQYF,TGCAGTGCTAGAGATCGGGCAGAGACCCAGTACTTC
NA,many,TRBV7-3,TRBJ2-2,CASSFRAGELFF,TGTGCCAGCAGTTTTCGGGCCGGGGAGCTGTTTTTT
NA,NA,TRBV6-1,TRBJ1-1,CASSASLRVNTEAFF,TGTGCCAGCAGTGCGTCCCTGAGGGTAAACACTGAAGCTTTCTTT
TRBD1,NA,TRBV2,TRBJ2-2,CASTDPGGGTGELFF,TGTGCCAGCACCGATCCAGGGGGCGGAACCGGGGAGCTGTTTTTT
TRBD1,NA,TRBV9,TRBJ1-5,CASSDGQGPSDQPQHF,TGTGCCAGCAGCGATGGACAGGGACCCTCGGATCAGCCCCAGCATTTT
NA,few,TRBV6-6,TRBJ1-2,CASSYGGGVGYTF,TGTGCCAGCAGTTACGGGGGGGGAGTTGGCTACACCTTC